The sequence of this TCR beta chain was determined in a study of technical replicates of blood from a handful of donors. Using immunoSEQ multiplex PCR, the repertoire was profiled, and TCRdb retains in-frame clones only, with some absent. The table shows approximately 79,000 clones, with 85% to 95% occurring only once. Germline CDR1 reads GTSNPN; CDR2 reads SVGIG (reference sequence). The CDR3 sequence is 14 residues long. V was shortened by 1 base and J by 4 bases, with 13 bases between the two germline ends. The chain couples TRBV30 to TRBJ1-1, with D perhaps TRBD1 (5 bases). This sequence originates from a human donor in good health. Sequenced: T cells isolated from PBMCs. The CDR3 bases are TGTGCCTGGAGTGGGTCGTGGGGGGGCACTGAAGCTTTCTTT. It translates to CAWSGSWGGTEAFF.